This T cell receptor beta chain was documented in a study of T-cell reconstitution after alpha-beta-depleted transplantation in children. The CDR3 runs to 15 residues. Trimming removed 0 bases from V and 3 bases from J; junction bases left unmatched: 6. Germline-derived CDR1 and CDR2 are DFQATT and SNEGSKA (reference sequence). Preparation of the TCRbeta library involved a method that used unique molecular identifiers. Using its own MiXCR run on the PCR reads, TCRdb lists one record per CDR3 protein. The sample comprises approximately 490,000 distinct CDR3 sequences, roughly an eighth of which are singletons, and about 6% rests with the top ten.

The clonotype originates from a human donor who donated a stem cell graft to a child with combined immunodeficiency. This chain connects TRBV20-1 to TRBJ2-7; 9 bases map to TRBD2. Specimen: PBMCs from the stem cell graft donor, collected from the stem cell graft. The CDR3 DNA follows: TGCAGTGCTAGAGATCTGCAGCGGGGGGACTACGAGCAGTACTTC. Its translation: CSARDLQRGDYEQYF.